Following are 27 T cell receptor beta chains from one sample sequenced in a study of blood T cell repertoires in COVID-19. The protocol was immunoSEQ multiplex PCR, while the TCRdb copy is restricted to in-frame clones and leaves out a portion. The sample comprises around 120,000 clones, 78% of which are singletons, and about 2.3% rests with the top ten. The sequenced sample was peripheral blood. The receptor source for this set is a man between 65 and 85 years old with acute or convalescent COVID-19.

The chain joins TRBV19 to TRBJ2-7; weak D call: TRBD2 (6 bases). The CDR3 totals 16 residues. The V gene lost 5 bases and the J gene lost 0 bases, with 17 bases spanning the gap. Looked up from germline, CDR1 is LNHDA and CDR2 is SQIVND (reference sequence). The CDR3 DNA sequence: TGTGCCAGTAGTCTACGACCCGGGGGTTTCTCCTACGAGCAGTACTTC. Protein product: CASSLRPGGFSYEQYF.

The chain has TRBV5-4 and TRBJ2-5; 8 bases line up with TRBD2. Looked up from germline, CDR1 is SGHNT and CDR2 is YYREEE (reference sequence). This CDR3 is built from 14 residues. Trimming removed 3 bases from V and 2 bases from J; junction bases left unmatched: 3. The CDR3 DNA reads TGTGCCAGCAGCTCCGCGGGGGGACAAGAGACCCAGTACTTC. Translating gives CASSSAGGQETQYF.

The J gene is TRBJ1-4, the V gene TRBV7-2, with D unresolved. Germline assignment: CDR1 SGHTA and CDR2 FQGNSA. The CDR3 consists of 16 residues. V was trimmed by 3 bases and J by 3 bases, leaving 14 bases between them. As DNA, the CDR3 is TGTGCCAGCAGCTTCTCTGCGGTAGCTCCTAATGAAAAACTGTTTTTT. Translation gives CASSFSAVAPNEKLFF.

This rearrangement joins TRBV19 to TRBJ1-5; D might be TRBD1 (5 bases). The CDR3 sequence is 13 residues long. Germline lookup yields CDR1 LNHDA and CDR2 SQIVND (reference sequence). The ends were cut back, 0 bases at V and 11 bases at J, with 11 bases in the middle. In DNA, the CDR3 is TGTGCCAGTAGTATAGATACCCCGGGGGCCCAGCATTTT. Amino acids: CASSIDTPGAQHF.

This clone was observed a few times. The CDR3 nucleotides read TGTGCCAGCTCTTTGGGGGGCCAAGAGACCCAGTACTTC. Its protein product is CASSLGGQETQYF. V usage is TRBV18 and J usage is TRBJ2-5, with D perhaps matching TRBD2 (6 bases). The CDR3 has 13 amino acids. The V and J ends lost 6 bases and 1 base respectively, with 9 bases between them. CDR1 is KGHSH and CDR2 is LQKENI in the germline V gene.

The chain employs TRBV18 and TRBJ1-1; no clear D gene. The CDR3 has 14 amino acids. Trimming cost V 8 bases and J 4 bases, with 17 bases left between them. Germline lookup yields CDR1 KGHSH and CDR2 LQKENI. The CDR3 sequence is CASLDAVSGTEAFF. As DNA, the CDR3 is TGTGCCAGCCTCGACGCGGTGAGCGGCACTGAAGCTTTCTTT.

The rearrangement links TRBV7-9 to TRBJ1-6, with D tentatively TRBD1 (5 bases). This CDR3 contains 13 residues. Trimming took off 5 bases at V and 7 bases at J, with 9 bases between the two ends. The germline V gene encodes CDR1 SEHNR and CDR2 FQNEAQ (reference sequence). The CDR3 sequence: CASSDSLNSPLHF. CDR3 coding DNA: TGTGCCAGCAGCGACAGCTTGAATTCACCCCTCCACTTT.

This clone was detected only once. V and J are TRBV5-1 and TRBJ2-7, with 8 nucleotides matching TRBD1. CDR3 length equals 13 residues. Germline lookup yields CDR1 SGHRS and CDR2 YFSETQ. The ends lost 3 bases at V and 4 bases at J; junction bases unmatched: 3. CDR3 loop: CASSWGTGYEQYF. CDR3 in DNA: TGCGCCAGCAGCTGGGGGACAGGATACGAGCAGTACTTC. Filled out from reference TRBV5-1 and TRBJ2-7, the complete variable domain reads KAGVTQTPRYLIKTRGQQVTLSCSPISGHRSVSWYQQTPGQGLQFLFEYFSETQRNKGNFPGRFSGRQFSNSRSEMNVSTLELGDSALYLCASSWGTGYEQYFGPGTRLTVT.

The CDR3 reads CASSTLTGGEQYF. The CDR3 DNA is TGCGCCAGCAGCACACTGACAGGGGGCGAGCAGTACTTC. The chain uses TRBV5-1 and TRBJ2-7; TRBD1 matches 9 bases. Germline V gene sequence: CDR1 SGHRS, CDR2 YFSETQ. There are 13 residues in the CDR3. The J segment lost 6 bases and the V segment lost 4 bases, leaving 5 bases of the junction unmatched.

This clone has more than one count but fewer than ten. The V call is TRBV7-3, the J call TRBJ1-1, with 11 bases aligning to TRBD1. The V and J ends lost 5 bases and 7 bases, in that order; junction bases with no gene match: 6. Germline CDR1 and CDR2: SGHTA and FQGTGA. This CDR3 has 14 residues. The CDR3 DNA reads as TGTGCCAGCAGCCGAGGACAGGGGGCAGTTGAAGCTTTCTTT. It codes for CASSRGQGAVEAFF.

This chain links TRBV11-3 with TRBJ2-5; 8 bases agree with TRBD2. CDR3 length: 15 residues. V trimming: 5 bases; J trimming: 5 bases; junction bases outside the gene matches: 10. CDR1 is SGHNT and CDR2 is YENEEA in the germline V gene. In DNA form, the CDR3 reads TGTGCCAGCAGCCCACGCGGACTAGCCTGGGAGACCCAGTACTTC. This encodes CASSPRGLAWETQYF.

The chain uses TRBV11-3 and TRBJ1-3, with D tentatively TRBD1 (5 bases). The V gene's germline CDR1 is SGHNT and CDR2 YENEEA. This CDR3 region has 14 residues. V was pared by 4 bases and J by 1 base, with 8 bases between. The CDR3 nucleotides read TGTGCCAGCAGCTCGGCAGGGTCTGGAAACACCATATATTTT. This gives the protein CASSSAGSGNTIYF.

This rearrangement joins TRBV7-2 to TRBJ2-1; D gene unclear. This CDR3 is 14 amino acids long. V dropped 5 bases and J dropped 4 bases, with 12 bases sitting between them. Germline CDR1 is SGHTA and CDR2 is FQGNSA. The CDR3 DNA follows: TGTGCCAGCAGCCCATTCAAAGCTTACAATGAGCAGTTCTTC. Protein product: CASSPFKAYNEQFF.

The J gene is TRBJ2-7, the V gene TRBV7-9, with D perhaps matching TRBD2 (5 bases). The V and J ends lost 7 bases and 3 bases respectively, with 10 bases between them. Germline loops: CDR1 SEHNR, CDR2 FQNEAQ (reference sequence). The CDR3 is 12 amino acids. CDR3 sequence: CASTEGYYEQYF. CDR3 DNA: TGTGCCAGCACAGAGGGATACTACGAGCAGTACTTC.

The J gene is TRBJ1-4, the V gene TRBV5-1; 10 positions agree with TRBD1. The CDR3 runs 14 residues. The germline CDR1 and CDR2 sequences are SGHRS and YFSETQ. V lost 4 bases, J lost 8 bases, and 5 bases stayed unmatched. The DNA of the CDR3 is TGCGCCAGCAGCCCGGGACAGGGGCCAGAAAAACTGTTTTTT. It specifies CASSPGQGPEKLFF.

The chain is built from TRBV2 and TRBJ2-5; TRBD2 is a possible D gene (5 bases). The CDR3 covers 15 residues. V was pared by 5 bases and J by 2 bases, with 15 bases between. Germline V lookup: CDR1 SNHLY, CDR2 FYNNEI. The CDR3 loop reads CASSSDSPRQETQYF. The CDR3 DNA sequence: TGTGCCAGCAGTTCGGACTCCCCAAGGCAAGAGACCCAGTACTTC.

The gene calls are TRBV3-1 (or the pseudogene TRBV3-2) and TRBJ2-7; D is unclear. Trimming shortened V by 2 bases and J by 0 bases, and 8 bases separated the two germline ends. The length of the CDR3 is 14 residues. Germline CDR1 LGHDT, CDR2 YNNKEL (reference sequence). CDR3 residues: CASSQYGDSYEQYF. DNA for the CDR3: TGTGCCAGCAGCCAATACGGTGACTCCTACGAGCAGTACTTC.

This chain joins TRBV7-3 and TRBJ2-5, with D possibly being TRBD2 (5 bases). Germline loops: CDR1 SGHTA, CDR2 FQGTGA. V gave up 5 bases and J gave up 4 bases, with 11 bases separating them. The CDR3 extends over 13 amino acids. DNA for the CDR3: TGTGCCAGCAGCCGCGGCGAGGGAGAGACCCAGTACTTC. This encodes CASSRGEGETQYF.

J is TRBJ2-3 and V is TRBV7-2; D perhaps matches TRBD2 (6 bases). Trimming removed 5 bases from V and 2 bases from J, with 11 bases in between. CDR3 length: 14 residues. Germline loops: CDR1 SGHTA, CDR2 FQGNSA. CDR3 region: CASSRGLNTDTQYF. For the CDR3, the DNA is TGTGCCAGCAGCCGGGGACTGAACACAGATACGCAGTATTTT.

The chain carries TRBV9 and TRBJ2-7; 7 nucleotides line up with TRBD1. Unmatched junction bases numbered 16, after V lost 4 bases and J lost 6 bases. The V gene's germline CDR1 is SGDLS and CDR2 YYNGEE. The CDR3 runs to 16 residues. As DNA, the CDR3 is TGTGCCAGCAGCTTCTTCGACCGGGACAGAGTCAGCGAGCAGTACTTC. Amino acid sequence: CASSFFDRDRVSEQYF.

The V and J genes are TRBV7-2 and TRBJ2-5; 7 nucleotides align to TRBD2. Germline V lookup: CDR1 SGHTA, CDR2 FQGNSA. The CDR3 contains 12 residues. V was pared by 5 bases and J by 5 bases, with 2 bases of the junction left unmatched. CDR3 in DNA: TGTGCCAGCAGCCGGGAGGCGGAGACCCAGTACTTC. Protein sequence: CASSREAETQYF.

V usage is TRBV3-1 (or the pseudogene TRBV3-2) and J usage is TRBJ2-7; TRBD2 aligns across 13 bases. The junction had 3 bases not matched to a gene; V was cut back by 4 bases and J by 0 bases. The CDR3 totals 16 residues. CDR1 and CDR2 (germline): LGHDT, YNNKEL (reference sequence). CDR3 sequence: CASSLGLAGPSYEQYF. In nucleotides, the CDR3 is TGTGCCAGCAGCCTGGGACTAGCGGGGCCCTCCTACGAGCAGTACTTC.

CDR3 nucleotides: TGTGCCAGCAGGGGGGGGACTGATTTCAACTATGGCTACACCTTC. It encodes CASRGGTDFNYGYTF. The chain employs TRBV2 and TRBJ1-2; maybe TRBD1 (5 bases). CDR3 length: 15 residues. Trimming shortened V by 6 bases and J by 2 bases, and 16 bases separated the two germline ends. Germline CDR1 SNHLY, CDR2 FYNNEI.

The chain uses TRBV29-1 and TRBJ1-1, with 8 positions matching TRBD1. The germline gives CDR1 SQVTM, CDR2 ANQGSEA. With 1 base clipped from V and 5 bases from J, the junction kept 9 bases outside the gene matches. The CDR3 runs 15 residues. The CDR3 DNA follows: TGCAGCGTTGAAGGTGCAGGGGGCTGGGAAACTGAAGCTTTCTTT. Protein product: CSVEGAGGWETEAFF.

This clone appeared a few times. This sequence joins TRBV10-2 and TRBJ1-5; TRBD1 matches at 7 bases. This CDR3 region has 15 residues. The ends lost 2 bases at V and 3 bases at J; junction bases unmatched: 4. Germline V CDR1 and CDR2: WSHSY, SAAADI. CDR3 sequence: CASSEAGGVNQPQHF. The CDR3 DNA sequence: TGCGCCAGCAGTGAGGCAGGGGGTGTCAATCAGCCCCAGCATTTT.

The V call is TRBV18, the J call TRBJ2-3; 8 nucleotides agree with TRBD2. The germline V gene encodes CDR1 KGHSH and CDR2 LQKENI. Trimming removed 4 bases from V and 1 base from J; junction bases left unmatched: 4. The CDR3 contains 15 residues. The CDR3 nucleotides read TGTGCCAGCTCACTCGGACTAGCCCGCACAGATACGCAGTATTTT. Its translation: CASSLGLARTDTQYF.

The chain has TRBV21-1 and TRBJ1-1; no DNA check was done on the table's D call, TRBD1. TRBV21-1 is annotated as a pseudogene. CDR3 length: 14 residues. The CDR3: CASTPRQGPTEAFF. CDR3 bases: TGTGCCAGCACCCCTCGACAGGGGCCCACTGAAGCTTTCTTT.